This T cell receptor beta chain emerged from a study of post-analysis software for immune sequencing data (dated by TCRdb to 2013 to 2016). Concerning the study at large: Disease courses on record covered relapsing-remitting, secondary progressive and progressive-relapsing multiple sclerosis, though some patients had no subtype annotation. The patient repertoires were compared against fewer than twelve previously published healthy control repertoires obtained from donors aged roughly 6 to 25 years. A subset of samples was prepared in parallel using single-end sample barcoding, then pooled and co-amplified after Illumina adapter ligation.

A remark on this clonotype: Its cognate antigen has yet to be identified. Per-base qualities were not stored, and no clone one base away is much larger.

Overall results and qualifications from the work: Compared with controls, multiple sclerosis patients had significantly lower normalized Chao1 diversity, a finding suggesting substantial peripheral T-cell clonal expansion. Direct clustering with F measure revealed strong co-clustering of samples prepared in the same batch, which led to a batch-effect correction. Patients showed significantly higher frequencies than controls for about 5 TRBV segments, among them TRBV5-6, TRBV5-1 and TRBV20-1. The control group was slightly older than the multiple sclerosis patient group.

TCR beta repertoires were profiled from peripheral blood of some 13 young patients with multiple sclerosis to demonstrate the VDJtools post-analysis software. The patients with multiple sclerosis were children and adolescents between about 6 and 15 years of age. The library was built by means of PCR. Instrument used: Illumina HiSeq 2500. Unique molecular identifiers were incorporated into TCR beta cDNA libraries to reduce PCR and sequencing biases. Per 1 to 10 million input T cells, roughly 0.5 million cDNA molecules were obtained, such that each molecule approximated one T cell. The same protocol used for the earlier healthy control dataset was applied to prepare and sequence the patient libraries. Within a given batch, samples were prepared together, multiplexed and sequenced on the same HiSeq lane. On the authors' methods: Raw barcoded reads were processed with MIGEC, and single-read molecular identifier groups were discarded before consensus assembly and CDR3 extraction. Clonotype tables were post-analysed with VDJtools, normalizing diversity by down-sampling all datasets to the smallest sample size. In repertoire overlap clustering, CDR3 amino acid sequences, but not nucleotide sequences, were matched to correct batch-related cross-sample contamination. In TCRdb, the public reads were trimmed at Q25 with fastp and aligned with MiXCR, with productive beta chains retained. Every entry covers one CDR3 protein and lists the most common genes and DNA from its rows. The V and J calls follow TCRdb's processing rather than the paper's. This sample gives 600,000 to 750,000 distinct CDR3 sequences in total; 55% to 70% of them show up just once. Jointly, the top ten make up around 11% of the sample.

V is shortened by 10 bases, J by 7 bases, and the region joining them spans 14 bases. CDR1 and CDR2 (SGHAT, FQNNGV) derive from the germline V gene. The CDR3 numbers 12 residues from cysteine through phenylalanine. The CDR3 DNA has 36 bases and is translated from base 1. Sequencing was performed on blood. This receptor chain uses TRBV11-2 and TRBJ2-1; 5 matching bases give a weak D call of TRBD2. The receptor's source is a girl aged 2 to 10 with multiple sclerosis. For the CDR3, the sequence is CATGGGTNEQFF. Here is the DNA: TGTGCCACCGGAGGAGGTACAAATGAGCAGTTCTTC.